This T cell receptor (beta chain) is drawn from a study of shared clonotypes between healthy human individuals. Study-wide findings and caveats: Roughly 4.6% of naive CD4 clonotypes were common to a handful of donors. Clonotype sharing among donors was thought likely to change with sequencing depth. Sampling involved blood alone; tissue repertoires likely differ.

Once extracted for a subset, genomic DNA was divided evenly among several immunoSEQ plates. TCRdb's copy holds only in-frame clones and misses some; the assay was immunoSEQ multiplex PCR. The sample has about 2.4 million clones, roughly 93% seen once. This clone was seen just once. As yet, its antigen is unknown. This clonotype was sampled from a man aged 18 to 29 in good health. Some clones in this sample may be carry-over from other donors' samples. Sequencing was performed on naive CD4+ T cells from PBMCs. Subset: CD45RA+ positively selected.

CDR3 sequence: CASSPGWGSYNEQFF. CDR3 DNA: TGCGCCAGCAGCCCCGGTTGGGGCTCCTACAATGAGCAGTTCTTC. J is TRBJ2-1 and V is TRBV5-1, with unresolved D. The CDR3 is 15 residues long. V lost 4 bases and J lost 0, with 11 bases in between. Germline V gene data show CDR1 as SGHRS and CDR2 as YFSETQ. The variable domain in full, with the rest retrieved from reference TRBV5-1 and TRBJ2-1, is KAGVTQTPRYLIKTRGQQVTLSCSPISGHRSVSWYQQTPGQGLQFLFEYFSETQRNKGNFPGRFSGRQFSNSRSEMNVSTLELGDSALYLCASSPGWGSYNEQFFGPGTRLTVL.